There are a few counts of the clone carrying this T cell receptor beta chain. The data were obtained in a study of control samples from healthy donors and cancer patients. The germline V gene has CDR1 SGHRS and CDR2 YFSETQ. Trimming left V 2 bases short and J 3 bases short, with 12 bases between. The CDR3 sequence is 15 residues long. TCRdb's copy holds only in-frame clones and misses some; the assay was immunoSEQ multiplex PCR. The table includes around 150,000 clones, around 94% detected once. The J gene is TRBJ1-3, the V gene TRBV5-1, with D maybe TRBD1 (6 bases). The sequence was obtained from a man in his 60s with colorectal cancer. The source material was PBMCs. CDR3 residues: CASSLGGMGGNTIYF. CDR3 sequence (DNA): TGCGCCAGCAGCTTAGGGGGAATGGGTGGAAACACCATATATTTT.